This T cell receptor beta chain stems from a study of cytomegalovirus exposure and HLA in healthy donors. Broader study findings: In an earlier analysis, productive rearrangement rates for most beta V segments clustered near 87% or 30%.

This clone appeared a few times. What it binds is not known. V was shortened by 6 bases and J by 1 base, with 12 bases between the two germline ends. The CDR3 sequence is 14 residues long. The V gene's germline CDR1 is MNHNS and CDR2 SASEGT. Use of 60 Vbeta and 13 Jbeta primers characterized the PCR. Repertoires were generated with immunoSEQ multiplex PCR, while TCRdb's copy carries only in-frame clones and drops some. The table has fewer than 180,000 clones, around 75% seen once. The material sequenced was PBMCs. The TCR sequence derives from a human donor in good health. The rearrangement uses TRBV6-1 and TRBJ1-1, with D uncertain. Here the CDR3 reads CASSPKSKNTEAFF. CDR3 nucleotide sequence: TGTGCCAGCAGCCCCAAAAGCAAGAACACTGAAGCTTTCTTT.